This entry is about one T cell receptor beta chain. Its specificity is not known. The CDR3 totals 15 residues. V gave up 2 bases and J gave up 5 bases, with 16 bases separating them. The germline CDR1 and CDR2 sequences are SGHRS and YFSETQ. The TCR beta library used iRepertoire HTBI primers with Arm-PCR amplification of CDR3. MiXCR, applied by TCRdb to the multiplex PCR reads, yields one record per CDR3 protein. The table shows about 380,000 distinct CDR3 sequences, with about a sixth occurring only once. This entry comes from a study of regulatory T cells in long-lasting Graves disease. Overall study: Less than 3 months of antithyroid drugs had been taken by newly diagnosed Graves' patients.

The time point is: newly diagnosed GD, antithyroid drugs for less than 3 months. There was RNA extracted from PBMCs, and the TCR library was made from it. Whole-study findings and limits: Patients with persistent Graves' had lower TCR diversity than newly diagnosed patients.

The material was peripheral blood mononuclear cells (PBMCs), obtained at new diagnosis, from a patient treated with antithyroid drugs. The sequence was collected from a female donor with Graves disease. The chain links TRBV5-1 to TRBJ2-5, with D tentatively TRBD1 (6 bases). The CDR3 loop reads CASSFWRSTGETQYF. The CDR3 DNA reads as TGCGCCAGCAGCTTTTGGCGGAGCACAGGGGAGACCCAGTACTTC. Full variable domain (remainder filled in from reference TRBV5-1 and TRBJ2-5): KAGVTQTPRYLIKTRGQQVTLSCSPISGHRSVSWYQQTPGQGLQFLFEYFSETQRNKGNFPGRFSGRQFSNSRSEMNVSTLELGDSALYLCASSFWRSTGETQYFGPGTRLLVL.